The clone carrying this TCR beta chain was detected many times. Its antigen is not known. This sample was taken from a study of early T cells in non-severe SARS-CoV-2 infection. Study observations and caveats: VDJdb-based matching was biased toward anti-spike CD8 responses and missed private and CD4 specificities.

The germline V and J ends were trimmed by 3 bases and 0 bases, with 14 bases remaining between them. CDR1 KGHSH and CDR2 LQKENI come from the germline V gene. This CDR3 is built from 16 residues. Individual cDNA molecules carried attached unique molecular identifiers. One entry per CDR3 protein, called by TCRdb with MiXCR from the 5' RACE reads. The sample holds 25,000 to 35,000 distinct CDR3 sequences, under 5% seen once. The sample was whole blood. The chain recombines TRBV18 with TRBJ1-1; D is ambiguous. The TCR sequence derives from an adult who was a healthcare worker with PCR-confirmed SARS-CoV-2 infection or an uninfected control (not recorded which). The CDR3 sequence is CASSPDGRTLNTEAFF. Written as DNA, the CDR3 is TGTGCCAGCTCACCGGACGGACGGACTTTGAACACTGAAGCTTTCTTT.